The entry below gives a single T cell receptor beta chain sequence along with its context. Measured with immunoSEQ multiplex PCR; TCRdb has only the in-frame clones, and not every one. Among about 56,000 clones, around 87% were seen once, and the ten largest hold about 11%. This entry comes from a study of OX40 agonist ivuxolimab in advanced cancers. Study summary: Dose-escalation patients were diagnosed with hepatocellular carcinoma, melanoma, renal cell cancer or head and neck cancer. It was permissible to have had prior anti-PD-1, anti-PD-L1 or anti-CTLA-4 therapy, and about 40% had some. Three patients responded partially, comprising one with hepatocellular carcinoma and two with cutaneous melanoma.

The CDR3 sequence is 13 residues long. V was pared by 6 bases and J by 2 bases, with 14 bases between. Germline V gives CDR1 GTSNPN, CDR2 SVGIG (reference sequence). The V gene is TRBV30, the J gene TRBJ2-7; D unclear. The receptor was derived from an adult with an advanced solid tumor such as melanoma, head and neck, liver or kidney cancer. Sequencing used CD4+ or CD8+ T cells sorted from blood, obtained in a trial of the OX40 agonist ivuxolimab. The CDR3 is CACTDWRTYEQYF. CDR3 DNA sequence: TGTGCCTGCACGGATTGGCGGACCTACGAGCAGTACTTC.